This TCR beta chain was sequenced during a study of blood T cell repertoires in COVID-19. The V end lost 0 bases, the J end lost 10 bases, and 23 bases lay between the germline ends. CDR1 is SGDLS, CDR2 YYNGEE, per germline. The CDR3 has 17 amino acids. Profiled with immunoSEQ multiplex PCR; TCRdb holds only in-frame clones, not every one. The table lists around 360,000 clones, about 90% of them singletons. The chain couples TRBV9 to TRBJ2-1; D is unresolved. The receptor was derived from a woman aged 25 to 39 who had recovered from COVID-19. The sequenced sample was PBMCs or T cells enriched from blood (not recorded which). CDR3 sequence: CASSVGPYPAKREEQFF. The CDR3 region has the DNA TGTGCCAGCAGCGTAGGCCCATACCCCGCTAAGCGAGAAGAGCAGTTCTTC. The variable domain in full, completed from reference TRBV9 and TRBJ2-1, reads DSGVTQTPKHLITATGQRVTLRCSPRSGDLSVYWYQQSLDQGLQFLIQYYNGEERAKGNILERFSAQQFPDLHSELNLSSLELGDSALYFCASSVGPYPAKREEQFFGPGTRLTVL.